What follows are 5 T cell receptor beta chains derived from one specimen sequenced in a study of T-cell reconstitution after alpha-beta-depleted transplantation in children. Preparation of the TCRbeta library used unique molecular identifiers. From the PCR reads, TCRdb called clonotypes with MiXCR, one entry per CDR3 protein. Here the sample spans approximately 240,000 distinct CDR3 sequences, around 8.9% being singletons. Material: PBMCs from the stem cell graft donor, obtained from the stem cell graft. The source is a human donor who donated a stem cell graft to a child with SCID.

The table lists this clonotype with a few counts. The genes are TRBV20-1 and TRBJ1-1; D is undetermined. The CDR3 extends over 11 amino acids. V shed 5 bases and J shed 5 bases, with 9 bases lying between them. Germline values: CDR1 DFQATT, CDR2 SNEGSKA (reference sequence). The CDR3 loop reads CSAAGKTEAFF. For the CDR3, the DNA is TGCAGTGCTGCGGGGAAGACTGAAGCTTTCTTT.

This clonotype was detected ten times or more. The chain carries TRBV7-2 and TRBJ2-1; D possibly corresponds to TRBD1 (6 bases). CDR3 length equals 12 residues. The V and J ends lost 3 bases and 9 bases respectively, with 9 bases between them. Germline-derived CDR1 and CDR2 are SGHTA and FQGNSA. Here the CDR3 DNA reads TGTGCCAGCAGCTTCCTACAGGGTGAGCAGTTCTTC. This codes for CASSFLQGEQFF.

This clonotype was seen ten or more times. CDR3 region: CALRTLGDEQFF. DNA for the CDR3: TGTGCCCTCAGAACTTTGGGCGATGAGCAGTTCTTC. This chain uses TRBV2 with TRBJ2-1; D ambiguous. The CDR3 runs to 12 residues. Trimming cost V 11 bases and J 8 bases, with 16 bases left between them. Germline assignment: CDR1 SNHLY and CDR2 FYNNEI. Filled out from reference TRBV2 and TRBJ2-1, the complete variable domain reads EPEVTQTPSHQVTQMGQEVILRCVPISNHLYFYWYRQILGQKVEFLVSFYNNEISEKSEIFDDQFSVERPDGSNFTLKIRSTKLEDSAMYFCALRTLGDEQFFGPGTRLTVL.

Remarks on this clonotype: This may arise from a read error, as a much more abundant clone is one base away. The rearrangement uses TRBV20-1 and TRBJ2-1; 9 positions agree with TRBD1. Germline V gene data show CDR1 as DFQATT and CDR2 as SNEGSKA (reference sequence). This CDR3 is built from 12 residues. CDR3 sequence: CSARDRANEQSF. CDR3 bases: TGCAGTGCTCGGGACAGGGCGAATGAGCAGTCCTTC.

There are many counts of this clonotype. The V call is TRBV27, the J call TRBJ2-3, with D possibly being TRBD1 (6 bases). Trimming took off 6 bases at V and 5 bases at J, with 18 bases between the two ends. The CDR3 covers 15 residues. CDR1 is MNHEY, CDR2 SMNVEV, per germline (reference sequence). Here the CDR3 DNA reads TGTGCCAGCAGGCCATACCTTACAGGGAAAGATACGCAGTATTTT. Residues: CASRPYLTGKDTQYF.